This T cell receptor beta chain was captured by sequencing in a study of response to subunit inactivated influenza vaccine. Study results and caveats: The authors put forward the suggestion that each seasonal influenza vaccination may bring in only a limited number of new T cells.

As for this clonotype: Its target is not known.

Each CDR3 protein is one row after TCRdb ran MiXCR on the RT-PCR reads. Among 450,000 to 600,000 distinct CDR3 sequences listed, approximately 15% were seen once. Trimming removed 4 bases at V and 6 bases at J, with 16 bases between. Germline-derived CDR1 and CDR2 are MNHEY and SVGAGI. The CDR3 is 15 residues long. The TCR sequence derives from a man aged 45-69 years who received an inactivated influenza vaccine. The genes are TRBV6-5 and TRBJ2-4, with D possibly called TRBD1 or TRBD2 (6 bases each). Sequencing used CD4+ T cells sorted from PBMCs, obtained less than 30 months after vaccination. The CDR3 is CASSSDHGGGNIQYF. The DNA for the CDR3 is TGTGCCAGCAGTTCAGACCACGGGGGCGGAAACATTCAGTACTTC.